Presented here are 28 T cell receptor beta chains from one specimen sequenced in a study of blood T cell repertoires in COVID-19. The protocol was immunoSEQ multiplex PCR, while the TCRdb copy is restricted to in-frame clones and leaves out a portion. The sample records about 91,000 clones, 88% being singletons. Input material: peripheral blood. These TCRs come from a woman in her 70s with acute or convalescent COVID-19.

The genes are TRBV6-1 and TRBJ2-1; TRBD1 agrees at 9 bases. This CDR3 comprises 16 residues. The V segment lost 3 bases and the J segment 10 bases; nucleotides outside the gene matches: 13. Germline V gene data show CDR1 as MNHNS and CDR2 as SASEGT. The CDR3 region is CASSDRSGQGSWEQFF. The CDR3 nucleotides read TGTGCCAGCAGTGACAGATCGGGACAGGGATCTTGGGAGCAGTTCTTC.

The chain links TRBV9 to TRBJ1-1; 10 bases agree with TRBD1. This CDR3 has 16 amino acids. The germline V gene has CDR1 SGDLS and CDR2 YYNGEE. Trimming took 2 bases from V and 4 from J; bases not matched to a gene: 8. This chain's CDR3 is CASSVGTGALVTEAFF. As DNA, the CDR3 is TGTGCCAGCAGCGTGGGGACAGGGGCCTTAGTCACTGAAGCTTTCTTT.

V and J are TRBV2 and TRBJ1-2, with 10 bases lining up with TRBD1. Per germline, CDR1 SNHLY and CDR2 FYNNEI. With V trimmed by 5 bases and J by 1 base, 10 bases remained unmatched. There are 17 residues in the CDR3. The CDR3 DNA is TGTGCCAGCAGTTGGACAGGGGGACGGGAAATTAACTATGGCTACACCTTC. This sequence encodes CASSWTGGREINYGYTF.

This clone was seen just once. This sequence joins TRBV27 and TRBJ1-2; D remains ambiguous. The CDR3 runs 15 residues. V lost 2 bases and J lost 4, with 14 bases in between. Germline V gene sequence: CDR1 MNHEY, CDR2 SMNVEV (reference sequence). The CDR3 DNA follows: TGTGCCAGCAGTTTAACCGGCCCCCGGGGCTATGGCTACACCTTC. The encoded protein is CASSLTGPRGYGYTF.

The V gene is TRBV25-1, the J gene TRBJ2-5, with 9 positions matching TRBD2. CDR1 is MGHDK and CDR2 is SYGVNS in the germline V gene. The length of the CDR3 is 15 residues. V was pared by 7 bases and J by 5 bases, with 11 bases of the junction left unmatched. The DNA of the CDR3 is TGTGCCAGCAAACGGCTAGCGGGGCTCGGTGAGACCCAGTACTTC. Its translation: CASKRLAGLGETQYF.

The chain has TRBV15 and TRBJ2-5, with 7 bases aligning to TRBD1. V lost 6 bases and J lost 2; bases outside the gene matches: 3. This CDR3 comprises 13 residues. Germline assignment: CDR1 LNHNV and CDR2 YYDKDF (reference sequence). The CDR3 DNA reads TGTGCCACCAGAAACAGGGGTCAAGAGACCCAGTACTTC. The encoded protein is CATRNRGQETQYF.

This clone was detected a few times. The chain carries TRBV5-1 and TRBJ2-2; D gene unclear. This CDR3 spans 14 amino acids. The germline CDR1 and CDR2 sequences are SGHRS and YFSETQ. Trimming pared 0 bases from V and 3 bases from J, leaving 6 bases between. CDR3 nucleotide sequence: TGCGCCAGCAGCTTGGTCCTAGACACCGGGGAGCTGTTTTTT. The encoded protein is CASSLVLDTGELFF.

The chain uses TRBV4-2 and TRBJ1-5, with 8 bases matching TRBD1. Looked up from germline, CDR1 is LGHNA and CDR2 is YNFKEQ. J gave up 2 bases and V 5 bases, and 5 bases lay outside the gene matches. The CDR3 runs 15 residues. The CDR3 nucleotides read TGTGCCAGCAGCTTAGGACAGGGCGGCAATCAGCCCCAGCATTTT. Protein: CASSLGQGGNQPQHF.

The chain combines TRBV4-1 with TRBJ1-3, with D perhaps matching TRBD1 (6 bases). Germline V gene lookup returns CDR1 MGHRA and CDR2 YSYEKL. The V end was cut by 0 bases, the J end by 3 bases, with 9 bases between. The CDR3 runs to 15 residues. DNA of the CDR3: TGCGCCAGCAGCCAAGACACAGGGTATGGAAACACCATATATTTT. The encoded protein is CASSQDTGYGNTIYF.

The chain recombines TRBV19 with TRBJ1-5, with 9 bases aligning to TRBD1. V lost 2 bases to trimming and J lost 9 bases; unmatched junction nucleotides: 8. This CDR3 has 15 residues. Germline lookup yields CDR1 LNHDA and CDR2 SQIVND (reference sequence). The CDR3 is CASSINTGGTGPQHF. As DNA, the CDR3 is TGTGCCAGTAGTATAAACACAGGGGGCACGGGGCCCCAGCATTTT.

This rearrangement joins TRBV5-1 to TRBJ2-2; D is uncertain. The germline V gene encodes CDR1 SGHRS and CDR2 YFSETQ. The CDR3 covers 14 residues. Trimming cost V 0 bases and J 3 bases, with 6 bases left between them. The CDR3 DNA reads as TGCGCCAGCAGCTTGGCAGGATACACCGGGGAGCTGTTTTTT. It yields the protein CASSLAGYTGELFF.

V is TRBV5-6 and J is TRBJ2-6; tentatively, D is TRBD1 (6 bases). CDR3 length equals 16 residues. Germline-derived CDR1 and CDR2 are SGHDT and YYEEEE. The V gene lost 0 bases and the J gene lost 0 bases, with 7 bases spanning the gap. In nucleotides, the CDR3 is TGTGCCAGCAGCTTGGGGGGGCCCTCTGGGGCCAACGTCCTGACTTTC. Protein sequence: CASSLGGPSGANVLTF. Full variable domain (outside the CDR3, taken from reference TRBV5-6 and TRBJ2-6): DAGVTQSPTHLIKTRGQQVTLRCSPKSGHDTVSWYQQALGQGPQFIFQYYEEEERQRGNFPDRFSGHQFPNYSSELNVNALLLGDSALYLCASSLGGPSGANVLTFGAGSRLTVL.

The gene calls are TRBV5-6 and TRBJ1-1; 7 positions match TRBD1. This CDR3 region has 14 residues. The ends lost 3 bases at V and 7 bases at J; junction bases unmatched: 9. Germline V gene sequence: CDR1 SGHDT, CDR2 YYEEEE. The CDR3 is CASSYAGTEYEAFF. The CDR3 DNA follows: TGTGCCAGCAGCTATGCCGGGACAGAGTATGAAGCTTTCTTT.

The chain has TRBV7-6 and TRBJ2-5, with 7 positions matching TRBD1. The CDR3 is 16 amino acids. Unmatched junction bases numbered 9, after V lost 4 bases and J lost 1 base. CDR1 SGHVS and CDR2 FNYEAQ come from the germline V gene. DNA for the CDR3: TGTGCCAGCAGCTCAACTCGGGACAGAGCCCAAGAGACCCAGTACTTC. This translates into CASSSTRDRAQETQYF.

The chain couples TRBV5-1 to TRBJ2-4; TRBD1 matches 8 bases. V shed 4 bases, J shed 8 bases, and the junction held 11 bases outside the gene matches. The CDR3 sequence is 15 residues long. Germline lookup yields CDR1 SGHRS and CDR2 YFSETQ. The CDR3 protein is CASSRGDRTTDIQYF. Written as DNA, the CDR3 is TGCGCCAGCAGCCGAGGGGACAGGACAACGGACATTCAGTACTTC.

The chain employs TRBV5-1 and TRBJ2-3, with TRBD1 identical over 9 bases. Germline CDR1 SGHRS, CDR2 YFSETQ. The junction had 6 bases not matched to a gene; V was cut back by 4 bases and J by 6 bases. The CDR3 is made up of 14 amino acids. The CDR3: CASSPGQGMDTQYF. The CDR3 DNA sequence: TGCGCCAGCAGCCCAGGACAGGGGATGGATACGCAGTATTTT.

The CDR3 region is CASSYPGQGAGELFF. DNA for the CDR3: TGTGCCAGCAGCTACCCGGGACAGGGCGCCGGGGAGCTGTTTTTT. The rearrangement uses TRBV7-9 and TRBJ2-2; the match to TRBD1 covers 9 bases. J was trimmed by 6 bases and V by 4 bases; bases with no gene match: 6. Germline CDR1 and CDR2: SEHNR and FQNEAQ (reference sequence). This CDR3 is built from 15 residues.

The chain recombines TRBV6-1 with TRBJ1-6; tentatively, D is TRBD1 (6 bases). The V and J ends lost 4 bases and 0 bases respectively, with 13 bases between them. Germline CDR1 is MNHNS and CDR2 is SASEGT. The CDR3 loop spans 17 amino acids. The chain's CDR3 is CASSGGHQSSYNSPLHF. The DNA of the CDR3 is TGTGCCAGCAGTGGGGGACACCAAAGCTCCTATAATTCACCCCTCCACTTT.

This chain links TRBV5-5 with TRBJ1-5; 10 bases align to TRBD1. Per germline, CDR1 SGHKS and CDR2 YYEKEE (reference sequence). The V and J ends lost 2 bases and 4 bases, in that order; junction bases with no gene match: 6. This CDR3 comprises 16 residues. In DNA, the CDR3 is TGTGCCAGCAGCTTCGGGACAGGGGACCCAAATCAGCCCCAGCATTTT. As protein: CASSFGTGDPNQPQHF. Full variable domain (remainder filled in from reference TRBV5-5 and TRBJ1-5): DAGVTQSPTHLIKTRGQQVTLRCSPISGHKSVSWYQQVLGQGPQFIFQYYEKEERGRGNFPDRFSARQFPNYSSELNVNALLLGDSALYLCASSFGTGDPNQPQHFGDGTRLSIL.

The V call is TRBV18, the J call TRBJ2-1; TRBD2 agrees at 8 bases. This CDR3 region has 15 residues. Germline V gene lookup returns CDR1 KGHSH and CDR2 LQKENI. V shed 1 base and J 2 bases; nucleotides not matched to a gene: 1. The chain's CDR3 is CASSPLAGPYNEQFF. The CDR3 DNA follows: TGTGCCAGCTCACCACTAGCGGGACCCTACAATGAGCAGTTCTTC.

CDR3 in DNA: TGTGCCAGCAGCCAGGAGGCGGGAAGGAACTCCTACGAGCAGTACTTC. Protein: CASSQEAGRNSYEQYF. V gene TRBV4-2 combines with J gene TRBJ2-7; tentative D call: TRBD2 (6 bases). The germline V and J ends were trimmed by 3 bases and 0 bases, with 15 bases remaining between them. Germline CDR1 and CDR2: LGHNA and YNFKEQ. The length of the CDR3 is 16 residues.

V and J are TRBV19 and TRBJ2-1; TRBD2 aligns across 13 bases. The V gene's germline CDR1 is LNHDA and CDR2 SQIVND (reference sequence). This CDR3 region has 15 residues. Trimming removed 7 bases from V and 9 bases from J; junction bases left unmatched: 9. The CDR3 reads CASKGLAGFVGEQFF. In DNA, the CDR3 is TGTGCCAGTAAGGGACTAGCGGGGTTCGTGGGTGAGCAGTTCTTC.

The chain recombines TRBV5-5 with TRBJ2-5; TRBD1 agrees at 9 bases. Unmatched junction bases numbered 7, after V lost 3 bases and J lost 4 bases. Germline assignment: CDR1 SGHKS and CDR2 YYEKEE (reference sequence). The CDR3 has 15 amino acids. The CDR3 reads CASSWGQGQGETQYF. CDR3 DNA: TGTGCCAGCAGCTGGGGACAGGGCCAGGGAGAGACCCAGTACTTC.

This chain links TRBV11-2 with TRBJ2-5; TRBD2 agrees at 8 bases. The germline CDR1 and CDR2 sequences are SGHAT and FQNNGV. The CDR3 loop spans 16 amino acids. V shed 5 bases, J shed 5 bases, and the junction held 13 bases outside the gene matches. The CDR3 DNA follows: TGTGCCAGCAGCCACAGCGGGCGGGAGGCCGGGGAGACCCAGTACTTC. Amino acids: CASSHSGREAGETQYF.

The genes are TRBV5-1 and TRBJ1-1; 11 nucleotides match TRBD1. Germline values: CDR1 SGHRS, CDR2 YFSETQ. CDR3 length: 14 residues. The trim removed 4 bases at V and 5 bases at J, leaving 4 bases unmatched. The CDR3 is CASSTGQGETEAFF. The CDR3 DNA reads TGCGCCAGCAGCACGGGACAGGGGGAGACTGAAGCTTTCTTT. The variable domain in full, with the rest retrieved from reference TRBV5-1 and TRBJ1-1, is KAGVTQTPRYLIKTRGQQVTLSCSPISGHRSVSWYQQTPGQGLQFLFEYFSETQRNKGNFPGRFSGRQFSNSRSEMNVSTLELGDSALYLCASSTGQGETEAFFGQGTRLTVV.

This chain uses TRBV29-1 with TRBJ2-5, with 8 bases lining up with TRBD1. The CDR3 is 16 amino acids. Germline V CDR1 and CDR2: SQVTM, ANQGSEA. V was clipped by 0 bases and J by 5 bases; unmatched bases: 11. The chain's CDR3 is CSVEDRWAGGGETQYF. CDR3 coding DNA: TGCAGCGTTGAAGATCGTTGGGCAGGGGGCGGCGAGACCCAGTACTTC. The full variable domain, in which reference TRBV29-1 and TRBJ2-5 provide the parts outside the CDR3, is SAVISQKPSRDICQRGTSLTIQCQVDSQVTMMFWYRQQPGQSLTLIATANQGSEATYESGFVIDKFPISRPNLTFSTLTVSNMSPEDSSIYLCSVEDRWAGGGETQYFGPGTRLLVL.

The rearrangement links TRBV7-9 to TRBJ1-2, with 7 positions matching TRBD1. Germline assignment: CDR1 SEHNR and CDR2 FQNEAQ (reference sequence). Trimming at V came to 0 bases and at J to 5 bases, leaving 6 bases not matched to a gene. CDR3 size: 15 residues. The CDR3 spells CASSLAGQGVYGYTF. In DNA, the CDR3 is TGTGCCAGCAGCTTAGCGGGTCAGGGGGTTTATGGCTACACCTTC.

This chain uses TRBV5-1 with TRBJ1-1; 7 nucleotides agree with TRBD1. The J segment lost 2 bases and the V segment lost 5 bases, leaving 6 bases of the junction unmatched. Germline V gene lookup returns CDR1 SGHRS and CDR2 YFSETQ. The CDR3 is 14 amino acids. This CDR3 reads CASSFQGENTEAFF. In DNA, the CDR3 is TGCGCCAGCAGTTTCCAGGGGGAAAACACTGAAGCTTTCTTT.